This TCR beta chain derives from a study of PD-1 blockade in classical Hodgkin lymphoma. TCRdb keeps only in-frame clones here, not all; method: immunoSEQ multiplex PCR. This sample has more than 95,000 clones, with 89% found just once. The time point here: cycle 4 day 1 (C4D1), after six to seven weeks of nivolumab. Every one of the patients relapsed after autologous stem cell transplantation (brentuximab vedotin exposure was variable). The CDR3 covers 15 residues. Germline CDR1 is SGDLS and CDR2 is YYNGEE. The V end lost 4 bases, the J end lost 3 bases, and 14 bases lay between the germline ends. This receptor was identified in a human donor with classical Hodgkin lymphoma. The rearrangement links TRBV9 to TRBJ2-1; possibly TRBD1 for D (5 bases). Sequencing used peripheral blood mononuclear cells (PBMCs), obtained before the fourth cycle of nivolumab. CDR3: CASSPERGNYNEQFF. CDR3 in DNA: TGTGCCAGCAGCCCTGAAAGGGGAAACTACAATGAGCAGTTCTTC.